This T cell receptor (beta chain) was observed in a study of radiotherapy plus CTLA-4 blockade in lung cancer. The protocol was immunoSEQ multiplex PCR, while the TCRdb copy is restricted to in-frame clones and leaves out a portion. The sample contains approximately 41,000 clones, about 74% of which appear only once. Germline values: CDR1 LNHDA, CDR2 SQIVND (reference sequence). V lost 3 bases and J lost 3; bases outside the gene matches: 5. This CDR3 contains 15 residues. This clone is a singleton in its sample. The genes are TRBV19 and TRBJ2-5; 9 positions agree with TRBD2. The sequence was obtained from a human donor with non-small cell lung cancer who had stable disease on radiotherapy plus ipilimumab. The starting material was peripheral blood, obtained from a patient treated with radiotherapy plus ipilimumab. CDR3 in amino acids: CASSIRASGEETQYF. In DNA form, the CDR3 reads TGTGCCAGTAGTATCAGGGCTAGCGGGGAAGAGACCCAGTACTTC.